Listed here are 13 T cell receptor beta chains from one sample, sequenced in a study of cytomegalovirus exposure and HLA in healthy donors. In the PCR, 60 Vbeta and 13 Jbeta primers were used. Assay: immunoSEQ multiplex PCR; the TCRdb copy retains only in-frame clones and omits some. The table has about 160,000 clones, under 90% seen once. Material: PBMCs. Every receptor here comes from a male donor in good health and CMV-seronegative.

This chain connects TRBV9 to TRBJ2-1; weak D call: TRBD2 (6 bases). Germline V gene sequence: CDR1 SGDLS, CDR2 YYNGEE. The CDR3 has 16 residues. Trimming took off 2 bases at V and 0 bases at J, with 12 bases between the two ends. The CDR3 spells CASSVGGVGSYNEQFF. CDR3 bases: TGTGCCAGCAGCGTGGGGGGAGTGGGCTCCTACAATGAGCAGTTCTTC.

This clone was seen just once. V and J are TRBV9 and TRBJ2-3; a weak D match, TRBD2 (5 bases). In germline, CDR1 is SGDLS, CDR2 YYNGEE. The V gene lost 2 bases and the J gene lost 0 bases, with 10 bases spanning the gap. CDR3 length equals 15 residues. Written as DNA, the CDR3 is TGTGCCAGCAGCGTTATCGGGATAAGCACAGATACGCAGTATTTT. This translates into CASSVIGISTDTQYF. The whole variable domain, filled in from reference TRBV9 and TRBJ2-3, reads DSGVTQTPKHLITATGQRVTLRCSPRSGDLSVYWYQQSLDQGLQFLIQYYNGEERAKGNILERFSAQQFPDLHSELNLSSLELGDSALYFCASSVIGISTDTQYFGPGTRLTVL.

This CDR3 reads CSVYGISSSSSYGYTF. As DNA, the CDR3 is TGCAGCGTTTATGGTATTAGCAGCAGCAGTTCTTATGGCTACACCTTC. The chain carries TRBV29-1 and TRBJ1-2; D remains ambiguous. Trimming stripped 5 bases from V and 5 bases from J, with 24 bases between. Germline assignment: CDR1 SQVTM and CDR2 ANQGSEA. This CDR3 has 16 residues. Together with reference TRBV29-1 and TRBJ1-2, the CDR3 gives the full variable domain: SAVISQKPSRDICQRGTSLTIQCQVDSQVTMMFWYRQQPGQSLTLIATANQGSEATYESGFVIDKFPISRPNLTFSTLTVSNMSPEDSSIYLCSVYGISSSSSYGYTFGSGTRLTVV.

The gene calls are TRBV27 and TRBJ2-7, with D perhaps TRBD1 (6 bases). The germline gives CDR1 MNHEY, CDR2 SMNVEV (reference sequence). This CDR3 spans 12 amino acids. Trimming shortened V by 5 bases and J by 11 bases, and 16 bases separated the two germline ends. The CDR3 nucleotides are TGTGCCAGCAGTATAGCACAGGGAAGGAAGTACTTC. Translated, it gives CASSIAQGRKYF.

CDR3 DNA sequence: TGTGCCAGCAGCTTAGGCGGGGGGACTGGAAACACCATATATTTT. Amino acid sequence: CASSLGGGTGNTIYF. The rearrangement links TRBV11-2 to TRBJ1-3; TRBD1 might be the D (5 bases). V shed 1 base and J shed 2 bases, with 9 bases lying between them. Germline-derived CDR1 and CDR2 are SGHAT and FQNNGV. This CDR3 is 15 amino acids long. The full variable domain, completed using reference TRBV11-2 and TRBJ1-3, is EAGVAQSPRYKIIEKRQSVAFWCNPISGHATLYWYQQILGQGPKLLIQFQNNGVVDDSQLPKDRFSAERLKGVDSTLKIQPAKLEDSAVYLCASSLGGGTGNTIYFGEGSWLTVV.

The chain's CDR3 is CSVHQGMNTEAFF. As DNA, the CDR3 is TGCAGCGTTCACCAGGGGATGAACACTGAAGCTTTCTTT. V is TRBV29-1 and J is TRBJ1-1; maybe TRBD1 (6 bases). Trimming pared 5 bases from V and 0 bases from J, leaving 10 bases between. The CDR3 consists of 13 residues. The germline V gene has CDR1 SQVTM and CDR2 ANQGSEA.

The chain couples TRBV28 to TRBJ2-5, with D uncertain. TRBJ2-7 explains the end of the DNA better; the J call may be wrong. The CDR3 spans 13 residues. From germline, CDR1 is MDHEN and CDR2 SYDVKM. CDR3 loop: CASRTSRLYEQYF. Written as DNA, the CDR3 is TGTGCCAGCAGAACCAGCAGACTCTACGAGCAGTACTTC.

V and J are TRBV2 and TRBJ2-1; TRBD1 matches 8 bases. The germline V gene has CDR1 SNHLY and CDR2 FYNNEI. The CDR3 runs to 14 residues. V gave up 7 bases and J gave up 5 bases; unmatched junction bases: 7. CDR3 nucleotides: TGTGCCAGCACAGGGGGCAGTCGGAACAATGAGCAGTTCTTC. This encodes CASTGGSRNNEQFF.

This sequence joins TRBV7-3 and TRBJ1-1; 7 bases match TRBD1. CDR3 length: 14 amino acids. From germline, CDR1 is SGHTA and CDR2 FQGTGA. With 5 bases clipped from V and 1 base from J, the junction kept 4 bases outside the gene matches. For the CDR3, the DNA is TGTGCCAGCAGCGTCGGGACAGCGAACACTGAAGCTTTCTTT. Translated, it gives CASSVGTANTEAFF.

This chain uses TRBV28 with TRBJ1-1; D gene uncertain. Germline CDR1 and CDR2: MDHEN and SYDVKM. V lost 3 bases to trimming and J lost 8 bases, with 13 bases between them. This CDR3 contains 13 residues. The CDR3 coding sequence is TGTGCCAGCAGTTTTGCCAGGAACCCAGAAGCTTTCTTT. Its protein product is CASSFARNPEAFF.

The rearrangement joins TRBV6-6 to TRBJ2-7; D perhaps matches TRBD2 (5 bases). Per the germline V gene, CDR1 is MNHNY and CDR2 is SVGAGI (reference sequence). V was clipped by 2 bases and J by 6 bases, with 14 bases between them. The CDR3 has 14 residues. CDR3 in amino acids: CASSYVGWGAEQYF. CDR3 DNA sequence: TGTGCCAGCAGTTACGTCGGTTGGGGAGCCGAGCAGTACTTC.

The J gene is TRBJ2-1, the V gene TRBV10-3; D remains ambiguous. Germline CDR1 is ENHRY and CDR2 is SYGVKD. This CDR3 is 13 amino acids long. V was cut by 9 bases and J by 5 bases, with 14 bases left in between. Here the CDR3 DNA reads TGTGCCATTCACCGAGAATTGGACAATGAGCAGTTCTTC. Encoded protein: CAIHRELDNEQFF.

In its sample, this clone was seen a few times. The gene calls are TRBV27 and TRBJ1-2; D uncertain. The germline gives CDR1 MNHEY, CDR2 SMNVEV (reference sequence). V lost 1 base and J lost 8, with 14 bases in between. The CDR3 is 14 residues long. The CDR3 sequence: CASSLYGLRDGYTF. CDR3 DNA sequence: TGTGCCAGCAGTTTATACGGACTCAGAGACGGCTACACCTTC.